These 8 T cell receptor beta chains share one sample of origin, sequenced in a study of control samples from healthy donors and cancer patients. The data were produced by immunoSEQ multiplex PCR, yet TCRdb's version contains in-frame clones alone and is incomplete. The sample records approximately 170,000 clones, 91% being singletons. Material for sequencing was blood. The receptor set was obtained from a woman in her 30s in good health.

The chain uses TRBV9 and TRBJ2-3; the match to TRBD2 covers 7 bases. The J segment lost 1 base and the V segment lost 4 bases, leaving 3 bases of the junction unmatched. CDR1 is SGDLS, CDR2 YYNGEE, per germline. The CDR3 covers 14 residues. The CDR3 nucleotides read TGTGCCAGCAGCACCCGGGGGGGCACAGATACGCAGTATTTT. Its translation is CASSTRGGTDTQYF.

V and J are TRBV21-1 and TRBJ1-2. TRBV21-1 is a listed pseudogene. The CDR3 runs 14 residues. CDR3 DNA: TGTGCCAGCAGCAAAGGGTTGGGGGGCTATGGCTACACCTTC. Protein: CASSKGLGGYGYTF.

The gene calls are TRBV6-4 and TRBJ1-2, with 9 bases matching TRBD1. The CDR3 totals 15 residues. V shed 4 bases, J shed 5 bases, and the junction held 8 bases outside the gene matches. CDR1 and CDR2 from the germline V gene are MRHNA and SNTAGT. DNA of the CDR3: TGTGCCAGCAGTGCACAGGGGGCGTTCGGGTATGGCTACACCTTC. Its translation is CASSAQGAFGYGYTF.

This clone was seen only once. The rearrangement links TRBV19 to TRBJ2-1, with 11 positions matching TRBD2. Trimming removed 6 bases from V and 9 bases from J; junction bases left unmatched: 4. CDR3 length equals 13 residues. Germline values: CDR1 LNHDA, CDR2 SQIVND (reference sequence). This CDR3 is CASRDLAGGEQFF. DNA for the CDR3: TGTGCCAGTAGGGATCTAGCGGGAGGTGAGCAGTTCTTC.

The chain combines TRBV27 with TRBJ1-2; D perhaps matches TRBD1 (5 bases). Deletions cut 0 bases from V and 3 bases from J, with 5 bases between. The CDR3 is 13 amino acids. CDR1 and CDR2 (germline): MNHEY, SMNVEV (reference sequence). This CDR3 is CASSLSGDYGYTF. CDR3 sequence (DNA): TGTGCCAGCAGTTTATCAGGGGACTATGGCTACACCTTC.

The genes are TRBV15 and TRBJ1-2; D possibly corresponds to TRBD1 (6 bases). The V and J ends lost 0 bases and 4 bases respectively, with 9 bases between them. Germline loops: CDR1 LNHNV, CDR2 YYDKDF (reference sequence). The CDR3 sequence is 14 residues long. CDR3 residues: CATSRDGGPYGYTF. In nucleotides, the CDR3 is TGTGCCACCAGCAGAGATGGGGGGCCCTATGGCTACACCTTC.

The V and J genes are TRBV28 and TRBJ2-3; 14 positions match TRBD2. Germline CDR1 is MDHEN and CDR2 is SYDVKM. The V segment lost 4 bases and the J segment 4 bases; nucleotides outside the gene matches: 7. The CDR3 spans 17 residues. The CDR3 loop reads CASSSTGLAGVADTQYF. The CDR3 nucleotides are TGTGCCAGCAGTTCCACGGGACTAGCGGGAGTGGCAGATACGCAGTATTTT.

The rearrangement uses TRBV6-5 and TRBJ1-3, with TRBD1 matching over 7 bases. Germline loops: CDR1 MNHEY, CDR2 SVGAGI. The CDR3 has 12 amino acids. Trimming took 10 bases from V and 2 from J; bases not matched to a gene: 2. The CDR3 loop reads CATGTAGNTIYF. CDR3 nucleotides: TGTGCCACCGGGACAGCTGGAAACACCATATATTTT.